This TCR beta chain came from a study of blood T cell repertoires in COVID-19. The CDR3 consists of 14 residues. V was cut by 1 base and J by 1 base, with 7 bases left in between. The germline V gene has CDR1 SSHAT and CDR2 FNYEAQ (reference sequence). Those enrolled in Seattle joined during active infection and were followed longitudinally afterward. Sequenced by immunoSEQ multiplex PCR; TCRdb stores in-frame clones only, minus some. The sample yields 250,000 to 300,000 clones, less than 90% seen once. The TCR was taken from a woman aged 25 to 39 with COVID-19, enrolled during active disease. Sequenced input: peripheral blood. The chain links TRBV7-7 to TRBJ2-5; unclear D gene. The CDR3 DNA is TGTGCCAGCAGCTTAGGCGGTCCCCAAGAGACCCAGTACTTC. Its translation is CASSLGGPQETQYF.